The 21 T cell receptor beta chains given below trace back to one sample, sequenced in a study of PD-1 blockade in mismatch repair-deficient tumors. This table comes from immunoSEQ multiplex PCR, and its TCRdb copy is limited to in-frame clones, with some not included. The data hold around 39,000 clones, with 80% to 85% observed a single time. The sequencing used PBMCs, collected roughly 40 weeks after starting pembrolizumab. The receptors stem from an adult with mismatch repair-deficient cancer.

The rearrangement joins TRBV19 to TRBJ2-2, with 8 bases fitting TRBD2. Per the germline V gene, CDR1 is LNHDA and CDR2 is SQIVND (reference sequence). CDR3 length: 20 residues. The trim removed 3 bases at V and 3 bases at J, leaving 18 bases unmatched. The CDR3 DNA follows: TGTGCCAGTAGTATTTTTTTACTGAGGATCAGCGGGAGAGACACCGGGGAGCTGTTTTTT. This sequence encodes CASSIFLLRISGRDTGELFF.

J is TRBJ2-7 and V is TRBV7-9, with 11 bases that match TRBD2. The CDR3 consists of 15 residues. Unmatched junction bases numbered 5, after V lost 5 bases and J lost 2 bases. Per the germline V gene, CDR1 is SEHNR and CDR2 is FQNEAQ (reference sequence). This chain's CDR3 is CASSPGTSGTYEQYF. The CDR3 DNA reads as TGTGCCAGCAGCCCCGGGACTAGCGGAACCTACGAGCAGTACTTC. The whole variable domain, remainder taken from reference TRBV7-9 and TRBJ2-7, is DTGVSQNPRHKITKRGQNVTFRCDPISEHNRLYWYRQTLGQGPEFLTYFQNEAQLEKSRLLSDRFSAERPKGSFSTLEIQRTEQGDSAMYLCASSPGTSGTYEQYFGPGTRLTVT.

By sample share, this clone is medium-sized. V gene TRBV5-1 combines with J gene TRBJ2-7; a possible D gene is TRBD1 (7 bases). The CDR3 has 14 residues. V lost 5 bases to trimming and J lost 3 bases, with 15 bases between them. The germline gives CDR1 SGHRS, CDR2 YFSETQ. CDR3 DNA sequence: TGCGCCAGCAGTACCCAGGGGGGACACTACGAGCAGTACTTC. Its protein product is CASSTQGGHYEQYF.

CDR3: CASSPSRDSYGYTF. The DNA for the CDR3 is TGTGCCAGCTCACCAAGTAGGGACAGCTATGGCTACACCTTC. The chain links TRBV18 to TRBJ1-2; 7 bases line up with TRBD1. CDR1 and CDR2 from the germline V gene are KGHSH and LQKENI. Germline trimming cut 2 bases from V and 4 bases from J; bases unmatched to any gene: 4. The CDR3 spans 14 residues.

The chain's CDR3 is CASSPDRAYQPQHF. The DNA of the CDR3 is TGTGCCAGCAGTCCTGACAGGGCGTATCAGCCCCAGCATTTT. V is TRBV6-5 and J is TRBJ1-5; TRBD1 aligns across 7 bases. Germline CDR1 is MNHEY and CDR2 is SVGAGI. With V trimmed by 5 bases and J by 5 bases, 6 bases remained unmatched. This CDR3 contains 14 residues.

J is TRBJ2-1 and V is TRBV9; 8 bases line up with TRBD2. Germline lookup yields CDR1 SGDLS and CDR2 YYNGEE. CDR3 length: 16 amino acids. V shed 4 bases and J 2 bases; nucleotides not matched to a gene: 8. The chain's CDR3 is CASSPPSGLAYNEQFF. DNA for the CDR3: TGTGCCAGCAGCCCCCCCTCGGGACTAGCCTACAATGAGCAGTTCTTC.

The chain joins TRBV5-4 to TRBJ1-4; the D is unclear. V lost 1 base to trimming and J lost 5 bases, with 12 bases between them. The CDR3 spans 15 residues. Germline values: CDR1 SGHNT, CDR2 YYREEE (reference sequence). As DNA, the CDR3 is TGTGCCAGCAGCTTGAAAGTCGGGGTGAATGAAAAACTGTTTTTT. Translated, it gives CASSLKVGVNEKLFF. The full variable domain, completed using reference TRBV5-4 and TRBJ1-4, is ETGVTQSPTHLIKTRGQQVTLRCSSQSGHNTVSWYQQALGQGPQFIFQYYREEENGRGNFPPRFSGLQFPNYSSELNVNALELDDSALYLCASSLKVGVNEKLFFGSGTQLSVL.

The chain uses TRBV28 and TRBJ2-2; D gene unclear. V lost 5 bases to trimming and J lost 3 bases, with 7 bases between them. The CDR3 extends over 13 amino acids. CDR1 is MDHEN and CDR2 is SYDVKM in the germline V gene. The CDR3, as DNA: TGTGCCAGCAGTCAGCGTGACACCGGGGAGCTGTTTTTT. Its translation: CASSQRDTGELFF.

The CDR3 bases are TGTGCCAGCAGCAACCCGACAGGGCTGAGAAACACCATATATTTT. It codes for CASSNPTGLRNTIYF. The chain has TRBV5-4 and TRBJ1-3, with 7 bases identical to TRBD1. The CDR3 contains 15 residues. Looked up from germline, CDR1 is SGHNT and CDR2 is YYREEE (reference sequence). Losses at the gene ends were 4 bases for V and 5 bases for J; bases not matched to a gene: 9.

The V and J genes are TRBV5-1 and TRBJ2-5; possible D gene TRBD2, 7 bases. The tail of the sequence fits TRBJ2-7 better, so the J call may be wrong. The CDR3 is 15 amino acids. Per germline, CDR1 SGHRS and CDR2 YFSETQ. CDR3 loop: CASSLLGGGSYEQYF. The CDR3 DNA follows: TGCGCCAGCAGCTTACTAGGGGGAGGGTCCTACGAGCAGTACTTC.

This chain connects TRBV5-5 to TRBJ1-5; 11 bases align to TRBD1. CDR1 is SGHKS, CDR2 YYEKEE, per germline (reference sequence). The CDR3 contains 18 residues. V was pared by 4 bases and J by 0 bases, with 9 bases of the junction left unmatched. The CDR3: CASSPGQGAQNSNQPQHF. The CDR3 region has the DNA TGTGCCAGCAGCCCTGGACAGGGGGCCCAGAATAGCAATCAGCCCCAGCATTTT.

The rearrangement joins TRBV5-1 to TRBJ1-2; D is undetermined. The germline gives CDR1 SGHRS, CDR2 YFSETQ. The ends were cut back, 0 bases at V and 1 base at J, with 10 bases in the middle. The CDR3 is made up of 15 amino acids. In nucleotides, the CDR3 is TGCGCCAGCAGCTTGGCTGAGGAGCTTAACTATGGCTACACCTTC. Translation: CASSLAEELNYGYTF.

This chain links TRBV7-9 with TRBJ2-7; 9 nucleotides agree with TRBD1. CDR1 is SEHNR and CDR2 is FQNEAQ in the germline V gene (reference sequence). The CDR3 covers 15 residues. V shed 5 bases and J 2 bases; nucleotides not matched to a gene: 7. The CDR3 protein is CASSPGTGFPYEQYF. As DNA, the CDR3 is TGTGCCAGCAGCCCCGGGACAGGGTTCCCCTACGAGCAGTACTTC. The variable domain in full, with the rest retrieved from reference TRBV7-9 and TRBJ2-7, is DTGVSQNPRHKITKRGQNVTFRCDPISEHNRLYWYRQTLGQGPEFLTYFQNEAQLEKSRLLSDRFSAERPKGSFSTLEIQRTEQGDSAMYLCASSPGTGFPYEQYFGPGTRLTVT.

This clone came up once. The genes are TRBV5-4 and TRBJ2-3; weak D call: TRBD2 (6 bases). Trimming removed 0 bases at V and 2 bases at J, with 10 bases between. The CDR3 runs 15 residues. Germline lookup yields CDR1 SGHNT and CDR2 YYREEE (reference sequence). The CDR3 DNA sequence: TGTGCCAGCAGCTTGGGTGGGGGGTTCACAGATACGCAGTATTTT. Protein: CASSLGGGFTDTQYF. The complete variable domain, with remaining parts taken from reference TRBV5-4 and TRBJ2-3, reads ETGVTQSPTHLIKTRGQQVTLRCSSQSGHNTVSWYQQALGQGPQFIFQYYREEENGRGNFPPRFSGLQFPNYSSELNVNALELDDSALYLCASSLGGGFTDTQYFGPGTRLTVL.

The CDR3 here is CASRQGNTGELFF. CDR3 in DNA: TGTGCCAGCCGACAGGGGAACACCGGGGAGCTGTTTTTT. V usage is TRBV19 and J usage is TRBJ2-2; TRBD1 matches 7 bases. The V segment lost 9 bases and the J segment 1 base; nucleotides outside the gene matches: 2. Germline V lookup: CDR1 LNHDA, CDR2 SQIVND (reference sequence). The CDR3 length is 13 residues.

The rearrangement joins TRBV6-5 to TRBJ1-2; D not resolved. Trimming left V 0 bases short and J 3 bases short, with 11 bases between. The CDR3 covers 15 residues. Germline CDR1 reads MNHEY; CDR2 reads SVGAGI. Here the CDR3 reads CASSYSAARYYGYTF. The CDR3 region has the DNA TGTGCCAGCAGTTACTCTGCGGCGAGGTACTATGGCTACACCTTC.

This chain uses TRBV10-2 with TRBJ1-1; the D gene is possibly TRBD1 (5 bases). V was pared by 4 bases and J by 10 bases, with 13 bases between. Germline CDR1 and CDR2: WSHSY and SAAADI. This CDR3 contains 12 residues. CDR3 nucleotides: TGCGCCAGCAGTGTAGTCAGGGCATCAGCTTTCTTT. Encoded protein: CASSVVRASAFF.

This chain links TRBV10-1 with TRBJ1-1, with a tentative D call TRBD1 (5 bases). Trimming cost V 0 bases and J 2 bases, with 10 bases left between them. The germline V gene encodes CDR1 WNHNN and CDR2 SYGVQD (reference sequence). The CDR3 runs to 15 residues. CDR3 protein: CASSESGGVNTEAFF. DNA for the CDR3: TGCGCCAGCAGTGAGTCGGGGGGGGTAAACACTGAAGCTTTCTTT.

This clone was counted only a few times. The V call is TRBV19, the J call TRBJ2-7, with D perhaps matching TRBD2 (6 bases). Trimming took 1 base from V and 7 from J, leaving 17 bases between them. CDR3 length equals 15 residues. CDR1 and CDR2 (germline): LNHDA, SQIVND (reference sequence). CDR3 sequence (DNA): TGTGCCAGTAGTATAGGTGCGCGGGGCTTCTGGGAGCAGTACTTC. It specifies CASSIGARGFWEQYF. The full variable domain, in which reference TRBV19 and TRBJ2-7 provide the parts outside the CDR3, is DGGITQSPKYLFRKEGQNVTLSCEQNLNHDAMYWYRQDPGQGLRLIYYSQIVNDFQKGDIAEGYSVSREKKESFPLTVTSAQKNPTAFYLCASSIGARGFWEQYFGPGTRLTVT.

J is TRBJ2-1 and V is TRBV5-1, with 7 bases fitting TRBD2. The CDR3 has 16 residues. V was clipped by 0 bases and J by 1 base; unmatched bases: 4. Germline V CDR1 and CDR2: SGHRS, YFSETQ. This chain's CDR3 is CASSLVERGSYNEQFF. CDR3 coding DNA: TGCGCCAGCAGCTTGGTCGAGCGGGGATCCTACAATGAGCAGTTCTTC.

The V gene is TRBV5-8, the J gene TRBJ1-2, with 7 bases fitting TRBD1. The V segment lost 1 base and the J segment 2 bases; nucleotides outside the gene matches: 5. Germline V gene lookup returns CDR1 SGHTS and CDR2 YDEGEE. There are 15 residues in the CDR3. CDR3 amino acids: CASSLHRGLNYGYTF. The CDR3 DNA follows: TGTGCCAGCAGCTTGCACAGGGGTCTCAACTATGGCTACACCTTC.